This T cell receptor beta chain was observed in a study of OX40 agonist ivuxolimab in advanced cancers. About the study: Allowance was made for prior anti-PD-1, anti-PD-L1 or anti-CTLA-4 therapy, and about 40% had some.

Some clones are missing from TCRdb's copy, which holds only in-frame ones; the method was immunoSEQ multiplex PCR. The top ten clones hold over 11% of a sample with some 20,000 clones, less than 90% of them seen once. V dropped 5 bases and J dropped 4 bases, with 15 bases sitting between them. CDR1 and CDR2 from the germline V gene are MNHEY and SVGAGI. This CDR3 has 15 amino acids. The chain carries TRBV6-5 and TRBJ1-3, with D perhaps TRBD1 (6 bases). Here the sequenced sample was CD4+ or CD8+ T cells sorted from blood, taken in a trial of the OX40 agonist ivuxolimab. The sequence was obtained from an adult with an advanced solid tumor such as melanoma, head and neck, liver or kidney cancer. The CDR3 loop is CASSSSGAGGNTIYF. The DNA of the CDR3 is TGTGCCAGCAGTAGCTCAGGGGCAGGAGGAAACACCATATATTTT.